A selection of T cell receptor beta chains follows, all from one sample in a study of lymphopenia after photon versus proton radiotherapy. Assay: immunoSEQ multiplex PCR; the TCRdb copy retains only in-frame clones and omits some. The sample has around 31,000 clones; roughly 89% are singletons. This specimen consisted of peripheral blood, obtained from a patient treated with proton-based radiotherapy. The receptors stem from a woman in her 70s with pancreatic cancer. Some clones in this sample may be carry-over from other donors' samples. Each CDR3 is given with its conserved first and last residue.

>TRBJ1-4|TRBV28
CASTVTASSEKLFF
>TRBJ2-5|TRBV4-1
CASSQALRRQETQYF
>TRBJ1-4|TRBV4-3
CASSQVSGRVTNEKLFF
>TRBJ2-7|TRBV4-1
CASSHGTSGSYEQYF
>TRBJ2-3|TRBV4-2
CASSQDSIRLGVPDTQYF
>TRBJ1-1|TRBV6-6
CAIRQGMDTEAFF
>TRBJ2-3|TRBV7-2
CASSLEGREVDTQYF
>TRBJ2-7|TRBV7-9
CASSLNLAGMSYEQYF
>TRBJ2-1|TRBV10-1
CASSSGTGNSNEQFF
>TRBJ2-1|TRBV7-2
CASSFSGGRSSYNEQFF
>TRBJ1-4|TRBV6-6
CASSYATPGAEKLFF
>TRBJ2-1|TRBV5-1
CASSPIRAEGGNEQFF
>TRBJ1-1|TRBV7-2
CASSLGRRLNTEAFF
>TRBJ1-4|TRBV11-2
CASSHRGGQIATNEKLFF
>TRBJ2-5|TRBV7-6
CASSLGLSLETQYF
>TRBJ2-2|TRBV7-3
CASSLRLNTGELFF
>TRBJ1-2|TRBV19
CASSPEATYGYTF
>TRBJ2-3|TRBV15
CATSRGNGEGTDTQYF
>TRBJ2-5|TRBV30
CAWSDWGVETQYF
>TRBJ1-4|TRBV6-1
CASSGGTTATNEKLFF